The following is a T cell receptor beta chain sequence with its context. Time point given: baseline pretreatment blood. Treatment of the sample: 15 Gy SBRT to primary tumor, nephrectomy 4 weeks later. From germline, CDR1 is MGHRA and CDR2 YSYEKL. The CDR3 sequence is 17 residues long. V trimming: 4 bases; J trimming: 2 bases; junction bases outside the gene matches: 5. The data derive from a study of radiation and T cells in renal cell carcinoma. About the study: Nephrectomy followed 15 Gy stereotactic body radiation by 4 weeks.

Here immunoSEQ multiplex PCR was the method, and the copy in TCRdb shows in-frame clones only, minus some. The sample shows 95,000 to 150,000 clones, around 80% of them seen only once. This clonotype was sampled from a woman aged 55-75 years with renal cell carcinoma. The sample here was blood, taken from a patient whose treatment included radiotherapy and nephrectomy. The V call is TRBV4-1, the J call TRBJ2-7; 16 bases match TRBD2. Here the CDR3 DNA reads TGCGCCAGCAGCCTGGGACTAGCGGGGGGGCCCCCCTACGAGCAGTACTTC. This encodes CASSLGLAGGPPYEQYF.